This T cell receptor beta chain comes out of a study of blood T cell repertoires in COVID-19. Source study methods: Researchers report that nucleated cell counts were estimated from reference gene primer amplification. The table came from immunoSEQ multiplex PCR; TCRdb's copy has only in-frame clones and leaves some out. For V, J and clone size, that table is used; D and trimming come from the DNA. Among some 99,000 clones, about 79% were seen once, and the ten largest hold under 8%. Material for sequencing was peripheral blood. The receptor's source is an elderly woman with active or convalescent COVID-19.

The CDR3 bases are TGTGCCGGAAGCGGGAACCAAGAGACCCAGTACTTC. Encoded protein: CAGSGNQETQYF. The chain recombines TRBV6-5 with TRBJ2-5; 7 bases map to TRBD2. The V gene's germline CDR1 is MNHEY and CDR2 SVGAGI. The CDR3 is 12 residues long. V trimming: 11 bases; J trimming: 0 bases; junction bases outside the gene matches: 3.